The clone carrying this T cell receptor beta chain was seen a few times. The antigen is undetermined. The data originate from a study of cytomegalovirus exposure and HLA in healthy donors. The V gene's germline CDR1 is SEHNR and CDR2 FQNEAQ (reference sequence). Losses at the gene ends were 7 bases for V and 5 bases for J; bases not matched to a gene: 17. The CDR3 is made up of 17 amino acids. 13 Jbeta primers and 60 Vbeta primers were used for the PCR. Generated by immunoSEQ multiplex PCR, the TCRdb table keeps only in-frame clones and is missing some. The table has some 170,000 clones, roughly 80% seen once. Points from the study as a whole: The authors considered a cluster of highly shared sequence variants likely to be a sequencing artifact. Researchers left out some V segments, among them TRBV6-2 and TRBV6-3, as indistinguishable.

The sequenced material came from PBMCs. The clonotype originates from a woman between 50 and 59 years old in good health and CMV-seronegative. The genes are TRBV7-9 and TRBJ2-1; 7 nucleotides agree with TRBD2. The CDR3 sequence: CASNPHLGGTTNNEQFF. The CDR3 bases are TGTGCCAGCAACCCCCACCTCGGAGGGACTACCAACAATGAGCAGTTCTTC.